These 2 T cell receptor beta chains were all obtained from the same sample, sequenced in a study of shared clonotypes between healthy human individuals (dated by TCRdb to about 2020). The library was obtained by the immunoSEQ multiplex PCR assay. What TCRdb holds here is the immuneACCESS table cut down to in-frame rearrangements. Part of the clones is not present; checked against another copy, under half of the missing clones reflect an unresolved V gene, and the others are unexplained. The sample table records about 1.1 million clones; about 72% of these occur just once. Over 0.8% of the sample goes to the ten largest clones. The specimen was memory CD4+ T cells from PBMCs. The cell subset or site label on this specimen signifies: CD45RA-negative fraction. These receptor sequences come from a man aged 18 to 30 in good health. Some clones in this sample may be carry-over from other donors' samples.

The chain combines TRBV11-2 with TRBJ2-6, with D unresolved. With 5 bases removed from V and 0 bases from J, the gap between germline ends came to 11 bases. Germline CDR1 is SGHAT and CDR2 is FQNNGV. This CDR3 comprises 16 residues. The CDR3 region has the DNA TGTGCCAGCAGCCTCTCCCCGCTCTCTGGGGCCAACGTCCTGACTTTC. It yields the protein CASSLSPLSGANVLTF.

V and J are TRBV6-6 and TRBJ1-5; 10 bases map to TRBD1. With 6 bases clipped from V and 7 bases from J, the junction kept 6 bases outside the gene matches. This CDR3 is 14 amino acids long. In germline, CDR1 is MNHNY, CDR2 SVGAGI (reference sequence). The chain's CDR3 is CASSPGTGDQPQHF. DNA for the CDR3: TGTGCCAGCAGCCCCGGGACAGGGGACCAGCCCCAGCATTTT.